These 14 T cell receptor beta chains share one sample of origin, sequenced in a study of T cell responses to AZD1222 COVID-19 vaccine. The data were produced by immunoSEQ multiplex PCR, yet TCRdb's version contains in-frame clones alone and is incomplete. This sample has 160,000 or so clones; about 90% occur once, and the top ten carry around 2%. This specimen consisted of peripheral blood, obtained on day 0 of AZD1222 vaccination. These receptors were collected from an adult in good health.

The rearrangement uses TRBV7-8 and TRBJ2-3, with 11 bases identical to TRBD2. With 5 bases clipped from V and 2 bases from J, the junction kept 6 bases outside the gene matches. Germline V gene sequence: CDR1 SGHVS, CDR2 FQNEAQ. The CDR3 is 16 residues long. The CDR3 sequence: CASSPGLAENTDTQYF. The CDR3 coding sequence is TGTGCCAGCAGCCCGGGACTAGCGGAGAACACAGATACGCAGTATTTT. The full variable domain, rest sourced from reference TRBV7-8 and TRBJ2-3, is GAGVSQSPRYKVAKRGQDVALRCDPISGHVSLFWYQQALGQGPEFLTYFQNEAQLDKSGLPSDRFFAERPEGSVSTLKIQRTQQEDSAVYLCASSPGLAENTDTQYFGPGTRLTVL.

V gene TRBV5-1 combines with J gene TRBJ1-4; 7 bases align to TRBD1. The CDR3 sequence is 15 residues long. J lost 7 bases, V lost 4 bases, and 10 bases had no gene match. Per the germline V gene, CDR1 is SGHRS and CDR2 is YFSETQ. Here the CDR3 reads CASSTRQGSTEKLFF. In DNA, the CDR3 is TGCGCCAGCAGCACACGACAGGGAAGTACTGAAAAACTGTTTTTT.

This rearrangement joins TRBV7-3 to TRBJ2-1; 9 nucleotides agree with TRBD2. This CDR3 region has 15 residues. CDR1 is SGHTA, CDR2 FQGTGA, per germline. V lost 5 bases, J lost 4 bases, and 6 bases stayed unmatched. The DNA of the CDR3 is TGTGCCAGCAGCGTTAGCGGGAGCTCGTACAATGAGCAGTTCTTC. Translated, it gives CASSVSGSSYNEQFF.

The chain employs TRBV4-2 and TRBJ1-1; perhaps TRBD1 as D (5 bases). V lost 0 bases to trimming and J lost 4 bases, with 21 bases between them. Germline V lookup: CDR1 LGHNA, CDR2 YNFKEQ. This CDR3 has 18 residues. CDR3: CASSQERGWSATGTEAFF. CDR3 sequence (DNA): TGTGCCAGCAGCCAAGAAAGGGGATGGTCCGCGACGGGCACTGAAGCTTTCTTT.

The V gene is TRBV11-3, the J gene TRBJ2-1; weak D call: TRBD1 (5 bases). The CDR3 runs 15 residues. Trimming left V 5 bases short and J 6 bases short, with 17 bases between. Germline CDR1 is SGHNT and CDR2 is YENEEA. This chain's CDR3 is CASSPGPLRANEQFF. The CDR3 nucleotides read TGTGCCAGCAGCCCAGGGCCTCTCCGGGCCAATGAGCAGTTCTTC.

The J gene is TRBJ2-3, the V gene TRBV5-8; TRBD2 is a possible D gene (6 bases). In germline, CDR1 is SGHTS, CDR2 YDEGEE. Trimming took 3 bases from V and 0 from J, leaving 11 bases between them. The CDR3 length is 15 residues. The CDR3 loop is CASSWDGTSTDTQYF. Here the CDR3 DNA reads TGTGCCAGCAGCTGGGACGGGACTAGCACAGATACGCAGTATTTT.

The rearrangement links TRBV7-3 to TRBJ2-1; TRBD1 is a possible D gene (5 bases). This CDR3 contains 13 residues. The germline gives CDR1 SGHTA, CDR2 FQGTGA. V lost 3 bases, J lost 6 bases, and 9 bases lay in between. The CDR3 sequence is CASSFIQGNEQFF. The CDR3 bases are TGTGCCAGCAGCTTTATCCAGGGCAATGAGCAGTTCTTC.

The chain recombines TRBV7-2 with TRBJ1-5, with no clear D. The CDR3 totals 12 residues. Trimming took 5 bases from V and 6 from J, leaving 8 bases between them. Germline assignment: CDR1 SGHTA and CDR2 FQGNSA. The CDR3 here is CASSHPTQPQHF. The DNA for the CDR3 is TGTGCCAGCAGCCACCCAACTCAGCCCCAGCATTTT. The full variable domain, its missing parts supplied by reference TRBV7-2 and TRBJ1-5, is GAGVSQSPSNKVTEKGKDVELRCDPISGHTALYWYRQSLGQGLEFLIYFQGNSAPDKSGLPSDRFSAERTGGSVSTLTIQRTQQEDSAVYLCASSHPTQPQHFGDGTRLSIL.

CDR3 nucleotides: TGTGCCAGCAGCCATCCAGGGAACACTGAAGCTTTCTTT. Translated, it gives CASSHPGNTEAFF. The chain employs TRBV7-3 and TRBJ1-1; unclear D gene. This CDR3 is 13 amino acids long. Germline V gives CDR1 SGHTA, CDR2 FQGTGA. V was trimmed by 5 bases and J by 1 base, leaving 8 bases between them.

The genes are TRBV5-4 and TRBJ1-3, with 8 nucleotides matching TRBD1. V shed 3 bases and J 2 bases; nucleotides not matched to a gene: 4. The CDR3 covers 15 residues. Per the germline V gene, CDR1 is SGHNT and CDR2 is YYREEE (reference sequence). CDR3 amino acids: CASSSRQGTGNTIYF. CDR3 in DNA: TGTGCCAGCAGCTCCAGACAGGGGACTGGAAACACCATATATTTT.

V gene TRBV19 combines with J gene TRBJ2-2; TRBD2 is a possible D gene (5 bases). Germline CDR1 LNHDA, CDR2 SQIVND (reference sequence). Trimming stripped 6 bases from V and 5 bases from J, with 16 bases between. This CDR3 region has 15 residues. Written as DNA, the CDR3 is TGTGCCAGTAGGGCAAACATCGGGATAACCGGGGAGCTGTTTTTT. Encoded protein: CASRANIGITGELFF.

V and J are TRBV5-4 and TRBJ1-3; TRBD1 might be the D (5 bases). Germline values: CDR1 SGHNT, CDR2 YYREEE (reference sequence). V was pared by 2 bases and J by 1 base, with 13 bases between. This CDR3 region has 16 residues. In DNA form, the CDR3 reads TGTGCCAGCAGCTTTTGGGGCTCGAGTTCTGGAAACACCATATATTTT. Protein sequence: CASSFWGSSSGNTIYF.

The chain couples TRBV30 to TRBJ1-1; D not resolved. Trimming cost V 3 bases and J 5 bases, with 13 bases left between them. Germline V CDR1 and CDR2: GTSNPN, SVGIG (reference sequence). The CDR3 has 13 residues. CDR3 sequence reads: CAWRGSRGTEAFF. In DNA, the CDR3 is TGTGCCTGGAGAGGGTCCCGTGGGACTGAAGCTTTCTTT. The whole variable domain, remainder taken from reference TRBV30 and TRBJ1-1, is SQTIHQWPATLVQPVGSPLSLECTVEGTSNPNLYWYRQAAGRGLQLLFYSVGIGQISSEVPQNLSASRPQDRQFILSSKKLLLSDSGFYLCAWRGSRGTEAFFGQGTRLTVV.

The V and J genes are TRBV30 and TRBJ2-2; 8 nucleotides line up with TRBD1. CDR3 length equals 13 residues. Germline values: CDR1 GTSNPN, CDR2 SVGIG (reference sequence). V was pared by 4 bases and J by 4 bases, with 2 bases of the junction left unmatched. The CDR3 loop is CAWNRGSTGELFF. DNA for the CDR3: TGTGCCTGGAACAGGGGGAGCACCGGGGAGCTGTTTTTT.